This TCR beta chain was captured in a study of blood T cell repertoires in COVID-19. In the study overall: Researchers got acute and convalescent COVID-19 samples from the United States, Italy and Spain.

Libraries were prepared by immunoSEQ multiplex PCR; TCRdb keeps only in-frame clonotypes and omits some of them. The data contain a few hundred thousand clones, approximately 83% of them singletons. Clinical history as reported by participants underpinned cohort assignment. The study counted Cohort 3 donors as recovered given two negative PCRs, clearance, or symptom resolution. The clonotype originates from a woman in her 30s who had recovered from COVID-19. Sequencing used PBMCs or T cells enriched from blood (not recorded which).

CDR3 nucleotides: TGCGCCAGCAGCCAAGAGGCAGGGCTAGGGAACTCACCCCTCCACTTT. It encodes CASSQEAGLGNSPLHF. The genes are TRBV4-1 and TRBJ1-6; the D gene is possibly TRBD1 (5 bases). V gave up 0 bases and J gave up 10 bases, with 16 bases separating them. The CDR3 is 16 amino acids. Germline loops: CDR1 MGHRA, CDR2 YSYEKL.